The clone carrying this TCR beta chain was seen only a few times. As originally analysed: Nucleated cell number was recorded as an estimate derived from reference gene primer amplification. Profiled with immunoSEQ multiplex PCR; TCRdb holds only in-frame clones, not every one. V, J and clone size reflect that table, while D and trimming were determined from the DNA. The sample lists roughly 100,000 clones; approximately 81% were seen once. This entry comes from a study of blood T cell repertoires in COVID-19. Study information: From the United States, Italy and Spain came samples of acute and convalescent COVID-19. PBMCs, B-cell-depleted T cells, or T cells provided the cDNA or gDNA that made up the material.

V was cut by 2 bases and J by 2 bases, with 6 bases left in between. The germline gives CDR1 LGHNA, CDR2 YSLEER. The CDR3 consists of 13 residues. This chain links TRBV4-3 with TRBJ1-1; unclear D gene. The TCR sequence derives from an elderly man with acute or convalescent COVID-19. Specimen: peripheral blood. CDR3 protein: CASSQFQNTEAFF. Written as DNA, the CDR3 is TGCGCCAGCAGCCAATTCCAAAACACTGAAGCTTTCTTT.